This T cell receptor beta chain was sequenced in a study of neurological immune-mediated disorders. Regarding the study as a whole: There was no clinical or MRI feature that showed an association with the multiple sclerosis repertoire cluster. Private repertoires in all groups were suggested, as expanded clones shared no CDR3 amino acid sequences across subjects.

There are many counts of this clonotype. The antigen is unknown. Looked up from germline, CDR1 is MDHEN and CDR2 is SYDVKM. Between the trimmed V and J ends, which lost 3 bases and 0 bases, there was a span of 8 bases. This CDR3 spans 14 amino acids. The time point denotes: longitudinal time-point 2. 5'RACE with 10-nucleotide random UMIs produced the cDNA. TCRdb independently ran MiXCR on the 5' RACE reads; one entry per CDR3 protein. The sample holds 70,000 to 90,000 distinct CDR3 sequences, about 5.6% seen once. The sequenced sample consisted of PBMCs. The clonotype originates from a woman between 55 and 75 years old with multiple sclerosis. J is TRBJ1-2 and V is TRBV28; D call uncertain. The chain's CDR3 is CASSFRPSNYGYTF. Written as DNA, the CDR3 is TGTGCCAGCAGTTTTCGGCCTTCTAACTATGGCTACACCTTC.